The 28 T cell receptor beta chains below were found in one sample sequenced in a study of blood T cell repertoires in COVID-19. The method was immunoSEQ multiplex PCR; TCRdb's version includes in-frame clones alone and lacks a portion of them. In the table there are 30,000 to 40,000 clones, 88% of which are singletons. Material for sequencing was peripheral blood. These receptors were collected from a human donor with active COVID-19. The donor label of this sample is uncertain.

The V call is TRBV9, the J call TRBJ2-5; the D gene is possibly TRBD2 (5 bases). The germline gives CDR1 SGDLS, CDR2 YYNGEE. V lost 4 bases to trimming and J lost 4 bases, with 14 bases between them. The CDR3 extends over 14 amino acids. CDR3 sequence: CASSPRPGRETQYF. The CDR3 coding sequence is TGTGCCAGCAGCCCCCGGCCGGGAAGAGAGACCCAGTACTTC.

This clone was detected once. The chain is built from TRBV9 and TRBJ2-3, with TRBD2 matching 13 bases. The CDR3 sequence is 18 residues long. V lost 3 bases and J lost 0; bases outside the gene matches: 7. The germline V gene encodes CDR1 SGDLS and CDR2 YYNGEE. This CDR3 is CASSAPGTSGVSTDTQYF. For the CDR3, the DNA is TGTGCCAGCAGCGCCCCAGGGACTAGCGGGGTTAGCACAGATACGCAGTATTTT.

The chain links TRBV3-1 (or the pseudogene TRBV3-2) to TRBJ2-2; tentatively, D is TRBD2 (6 bases). This CDR3 has 12 amino acids. Trimming took 4 bases from V and 7 from J, leaving 7 bases between them. Germline V CDR1 and CDR2: LGHDT, YNNKEL (reference sequence). CDR3 coding DNA: TGTGCCAGCAGCCCGCGGGGCGGGGAGCTGTTTTTT. This sequence encodes CASSPRGGELFF.

The chain links TRBV7-8 to TRBJ1-3; weak D call: TRBD1 (6 bases). The V end was cut by 0 bases, the J end by 4 bases, with 13 bases between. This CDR3 spans 16 amino acids. CDR1 is SGHVS and CDR2 is FQNEAQ in the germline V gene. The CDR3 nucleotides are TGTGCCAGCAGCTTAGCGCTTGGGGGCCGGGGAAACACCATATATTTT. Amino acids: CASSLALGGRGNTIYF.

The chain employs TRBV10-3 and TRBJ2-7, with 7 positions matching TRBD1. Germline V gives CDR1 ENHRY, CDR2 SYGVKD. The CDR3 is 16 amino acids. V lost 0 bases, J lost 1 base, and 6 bases stayed unmatched. The CDR3 is CAISESGRGWSYEQYF. The CDR3 DNA reads as TGTGCCATCAGTGAGTCAGGCAGGGGGTGGTCCTACGAGCAGTACTTC.

J is TRBJ1-2 and V is TRBV29-1; perhaps TRBD1 as D (6 bases). Between the trimmed V and J ends, which lost 1 base and 5 bases, there was a span of 17 bases. Per the germline V gene, CDR1 is SQVTM and CDR2 is ANQGSEA. The CDR3 consists of 15 residues. The DNA for the CDR3 is TGCAGCGTTGAAGTGCGTTCCGACAGGCTATATGGCTACACCTTC. Its protein product is CSVEVRSDRLYGYTF.

This clone occurred once. The CDR3 bases are TGTGCCAGCAGTCCCCACGGTCGAATCGAGGGCAATCAGCCCCAGCATTTT. Its translation is CASSPHGRIEGNQPQHF. The chain couples TRBV28 to TRBJ1-5; the D is unclear. V was clipped by 5 bases and J by 2 bases, with 19 bases between them. The germline V gene encodes CDR1 MDHEN and CDR2 SYDVKM. The CDR3 sequence is 17 residues long.

V usage is TRBV7-8 and J usage is TRBJ2-5, with a tentative D call TRBD2 (5 bases). The length of the CDR3 is 14 residues. Trimming took off 4 bases at V and 2 bases at J, with 11 bases between the two ends. Germline V CDR1 and CDR2: SGHVS, FQNEAQ. The CDR3 reads CASSSRGLQETQYF. DNA of the CDR3: TGTGCCAGCAGCTCGAGAGGGCTTCAAGAGACCCAGTACTTC. The whole variable domain, remainder taken from reference TRBV7-8 and TRBJ2-5, is GAGVSQSPRYKVAKRGQDVALRCDPISGHVSLFWYQQALGQGPEFLTYFQNEAQLDKSGLPSDRFFAERPEGSVSTLKIQRTQQEDSAVYLCASSSRGLQETQYFGPGTRLLVL.

CDR3 sequence (DNA): TGCGCCAGCAGCTTGTTAGGTGTAGCGGCGATCACAGATACGCAGTATTTT. This gives the protein CASSLLGVAAITDTQYF. V is TRBV5-1 and J is TRBJ2-3, with D perhaps TRBD2 (6 bases). This CDR3 has 17 amino acids. V was cut by 1 base and J by 2 bases, with 17 bases left in between. Germline V CDR1 and CDR2: SGHRS, YFSETQ.

The V gene is TRBV21-1, the J gene TRBJ2-7; the table's D call of TRBD1 was not tested on the DNA. TRBV21-1 is a documented pseudogene. The length of the CDR3 is 16 residues. The CDR3 DNA sequence: TGTGCCAGCAGCAACCGGGACAGGGGAGGAGGATACGAGCAGTACTTC. Translating it yields CASSNRDRGGGYEQYF.

The CDR3: CASSEALRSADTQYF. In nucleotides, the CDR3 is TGTGCCAGCAGTGAAGCGCTTCGATCAGCAGATACGCAGTATTTT. The chain employs TRBV2 and TRBJ2-3; D not certain. The CDR3 has 15 residues. V was clipped by 0 bases and J by 4 bases, with 11 bases between them. The germline V gene encodes CDR1 SNHLY and CDR2 FYNNEI. Complete variable domain (other parts from reference TRBV2 and TRBJ2-3): EPEVTQTPSHQVTQMGQEVILRCVPISNHLYFYWYRQILGQKVEFLVSFYNNEISEKSEIFDDQFSVERPDGSNFTLKIRSTKLEDSAMYFCASSEALRSADTQYFGPGTRLTVL.

The rearrangement links TRBV27 to TRBJ1-1; tentatively, D is TRBD1 (6 bases). Germline V gene data show CDR1 as MNHEY and CDR2 as SMNVEV (reference sequence). The CDR3 is made up of 18 amino acids. V was cut by 6 bases and J by 0 bases, with 23 bases left in between. The CDR3 region is CASRLKGGLMGMNTEAFF. CDR3 bases: TGTGCCAGCAGACTCAAGGGGGGGCTTATGGGAATGAACACTGAAGCTTTCTTT.

This chain connects TRBV29-1 to TRBJ2-5; a weak D match, TRBD1 (5 bases). The V end lost 0 bases, the J end lost 5 bases, and 10 bases lay between the germline ends. The CDR3 covers 13 residues. Per the germline V gene, CDR1 is SQVTM and CDR2 is ANQGSEA. The CDR3 bases are TGCAGCGTTGAAGAATTTGGGGCTGAGACCCAGTACTTC. Amino acid sequence: CSVEEFGAETQYF.

The V gene is TRBV4-1, the J gene TRBJ2-7, with unresolved D. Germline CDR1 MGHRA, CDR2 YSYEKL. The CDR3 has 15 amino acids. V was cut by 0 bases and J by 3 bases, with 12 bases left in between. The CDR3 nucleotides read TGCGCCAGCAGCCAAGATGTTATGGCAGGCTACGAGCAGTACTTC. It encodes CASSQDVMAGYEQYF.

This clone has more than one count but fewer than ten. The chain couples TRBV7-2 to TRBJ1-6, with 7 bases lining up with TRBD1. V shed 5 bases and J 14 bases; nucleotides not matched to a gene: 12. CDR1 is SGHTA and CDR2 is FQGNSA in the germline V gene. There are 14 residues in the CDR3. The CDR3 region has the DNA TGTGCCAGCAGCGGAGGGACAGCCCTCGGGGCCCTCCACTTT. Its translation is CASSGGTALGALHF.

This sequence joins TRBV18 and TRBJ2-3, with TRBD1 matching over 7 bases. CDR3 length equals 16 residues. Germline CDR1 is KGHSH and CDR2 is LQKENI. Trimming at V came to 2 bases and at J to 0 bases, leaving 5 bases not matched to a gene. The CDR3 nucleotides are TGTGCCAGCTCACCAATCGGGACAGCTAGCACAGATACGCAGTATTTT. It yields the protein CASSPIGTASTDTQYF.

This clone was seen a handful of times. This sequence joins TRBV29-1 and TRBJ2-7; 9 bases are shared with TRBD1. CDR3 length: 13 amino acids. The V gene's germline CDR1 is SQVTM and CDR2 ANQGSEA. With V trimmed by 7 bases and J by 5 bases, 9 bases remained unmatched. The CDR3 region has the DNA TGCAGCGCCGGATCTGGACAGGGGAACGAGCAGTACTTC. Encoded protein: CSAGSGQGNEQYF.

The chain uses TRBV5-1 and TRBJ2-7; 7 positions agree with TRBD1. The CDR3 is 17 amino acids. V was pared by 0 bases and J by 2 bases, with 11 bases of the junction left unmatched. Germline V gene data show CDR1 as SGHRS and CDR2 as YFSETQ. Here the CDR3 reads CASSLGVNRDSPYEQYF. CDR3 sequence (DNA): TGCGCCAGCAGCTTGGGGGTTAACCGGGACAGCCCCTACGAGCAGTACTTC.

This clone was counted only a few times. This sequence joins TRBV6-1 and TRBJ1-2; possible D gene TRBD1, 5 bases. V lost 0 bases and J lost 4, with 12 bases in between. Germline lookup yields CDR1 MNHNS and CDR2 SASEGT. This CDR3 spans 15 amino acids. This CDR3 is CASSEAGQSFYGYTF. The CDR3 DNA follows: TGTGCCAGCAGTGAAGCGGGGCAGAGCTTCTATGGCTACACCTTC.

The chain uses TRBV6-2 or TRBV6-3 and TRBJ2-3; 7 bases align to TRBD2. With 2 bases clipped from V and 0 bases from J, the junction kept 8 bases outside the gene matches. In germline, CDR1 is MNHEY, CDR2 SVGEGT. This CDR3 is 17 amino acids long. CDR3 DNA: TGTGCCAGCAGTTACGATCTAGCGGAGACTAGCACAGATACGCAGTATTTT. Its translation: CASSYDLAETSTDTQYF.

This clone was observed a few times. The chain joins TRBV10-3 to TRBJ2-7, with 12 bases identical to TRBD2. The CDR3 covers 16 residues. V shed 3 bases, J shed 2 bases, and the junction held 5 bases outside the gene matches. Germline assignment: CDR1 ENHRY and CDR2 SYGVKD. The CDR3 DNA sequence: TGTGCCATCAGTGATCCTTCTAGCGGGGGGGCCTACGAGCAGTACTTC. This translates into CAISDPSSGGAYEQYF.

V is TRBV15 and J is TRBJ2-7, with TRBD1 as a possible D gene (6 bases). Trimming cost V 2 bases and J 4 bases, with 12 bases left between them. The V gene's germline CDR1 is LNHNV and CDR2 YYDKDF (reference sequence). The CDR3 is 14 amino acids. The CDR3 nucleotides read TGTGCCACCAGCAGATCCGGTCAGGGGTACGAGCAGTACTTC. The encoded protein is CATSRSGQGYEQYF. Based on the CDR3 plus reference TRBV15 and TRBJ2-7, the full variable domain is DAMVIQNPRYQVTQFGKPVTLSCSQTLNHNVMYWYQQKSSQAPKLLFHYYDKDFNNEADTPDNFQSRRPNTSFCFLDIRSPGLGDTAMYLCATSRSGQGYEQYFGPGTRLTVT.

This rearrangement joins TRBV4-2 to TRBJ2-3; 13 nucleotides match TRBD2. This CDR3 spans 17 amino acids. Trimming removed 2 bases from V and 8 bases from J; junction bases left unmatched: 10. Germline assignment: CDR1 LGHNA and CDR2 YNFKEQ. The CDR3 DNA follows: TGTGCCAGCAGCCAACCCCTGGGACTAGCGGGGAAGGGTACGCAGTATTTT. As protein: CASSQPLGLAGKGTQYF.

The chain carries TRBV19 and TRBJ2-5; TRBD1 matches 9 bases. Trimming at V came to 4 bases and at J to 3 bases, leaving 6 bases not matched to a gene. Per germline, CDR1 LNHDA and CDR2 SQIVND (reference sequence). This CDR3 spans 15 amino acids. This CDR3 reads CASSSGRTGEETQYF. Here the CDR3 DNA reads TGTGCCAGTAGTAGTGGACGGACAGGGGAAGAGACCCAGTACTTC.

The chain is built from TRBV7-3 and TRBJ2-6, with D possibly being TRBD1 (6 bases). Germline CDR1 SGHTA, CDR2 FQGTGA. V was pared by 4 bases and J by 3 bases, with 16 bases between. CDR3 length: 17 residues. DNA of the CDR3: TGTGCCAGCAGCTCAGGACAGCCCCCTCGTGGGGCCAACGTCCTGACTTTC. Encoded protein: CASSSGQPPRGANVLTF.

This chain links TRBV6-6 with TRBJ1-6; D not certain. The CDR3 runs 15 residues. The V end lost 2 bases, the J end lost 1 base, and 6 bases lay between the germline ends. Germline V gene lookup returns CDR1 MNHNY and CDR2 SVGAGI (reference sequence). The CDR3 DNA follows: TGTGCCAGCAGTTACCGGGAATCCTATAATTCACCCCTCCACTTT. It codes for CASSYRESYNSPLHF.

The chain links TRBV3-1 (or the pseudogene TRBV3-2) to TRBJ2-3; 11 bases match TRBD2. The CDR3 totals 15 residues. Trimming cost V 1 base and J 5 bases; bases outside gene matches: 2. The germline V gene encodes CDR1 LGHDT and CDR2 YNNKEL (reference sequence). The DNA of the CDR3 is TGTGCCAGCAGCCAAGGTGGACTAGCGGGAGATACGCAGTATTTT. Translated, it gives CASSQGGLAGDTQYF.

The chain joins TRBV18 to TRBJ2-7, with 9 positions matching TRBD1. The germline V gene encodes CDR1 KGHSH and CDR2 LQKENI. Trimming removed 3 bases from V and 2 bases from J; junction bases left unmatched: 8. This CDR3 has 16 residues. CDR3 protein: CASSPPDRGATYEQYF. The CDR3 coding sequence is TGTGCCAGCTCACCCCCCGACAGGGGGGCGACCTACGAGCAGTACTTC. The variable domain in full, with the rest retrieved from reference TRBV18 and TRBJ2-7, is NAGVMQNPRHLVRRRGQEARLRCSPMKGHSHVYWYRQLPEEGLKFMVYLQKENIIDESGMPKERFSAEFPKEGPSILRIQQVVRGDSAAYFCASSPPDRGATYEQYFGPGTRLTVT.